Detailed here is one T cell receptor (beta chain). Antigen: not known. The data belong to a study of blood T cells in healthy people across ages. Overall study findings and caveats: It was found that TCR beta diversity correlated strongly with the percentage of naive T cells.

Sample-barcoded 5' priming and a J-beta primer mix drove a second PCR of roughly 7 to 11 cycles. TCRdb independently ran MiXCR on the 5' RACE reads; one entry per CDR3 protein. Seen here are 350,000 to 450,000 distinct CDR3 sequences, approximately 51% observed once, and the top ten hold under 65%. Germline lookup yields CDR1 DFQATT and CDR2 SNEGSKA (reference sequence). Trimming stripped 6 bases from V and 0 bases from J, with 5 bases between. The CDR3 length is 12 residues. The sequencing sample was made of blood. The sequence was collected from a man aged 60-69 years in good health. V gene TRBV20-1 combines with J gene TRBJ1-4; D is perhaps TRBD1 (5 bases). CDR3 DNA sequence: TGCAGTGCGACAGCAACTAATGAAAAACTGTTTTTT. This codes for CSATATNEKLFF.